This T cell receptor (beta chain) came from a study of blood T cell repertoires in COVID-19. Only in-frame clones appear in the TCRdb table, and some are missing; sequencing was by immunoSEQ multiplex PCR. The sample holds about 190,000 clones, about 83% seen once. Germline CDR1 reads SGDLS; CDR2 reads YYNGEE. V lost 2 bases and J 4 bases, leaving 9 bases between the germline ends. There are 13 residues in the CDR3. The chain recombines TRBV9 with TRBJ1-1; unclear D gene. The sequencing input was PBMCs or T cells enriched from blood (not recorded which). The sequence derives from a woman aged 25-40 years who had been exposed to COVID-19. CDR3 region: CASSVDRSTEAFF. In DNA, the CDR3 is TGTGCCAGCAGCGTCGATAGAAGCACTGAAGCTTTCTTT.